One sample yielded the 16 T cell receptor beta chains listed below, sequenced in a study of T cells after yellow fever vaccination. Using its own MiXCR run on the 5' RACE reads, TCRdb lists one record per CDR3 protein. This table has 300,000 or so distinct CDR3 sequences, under 15% appearing once. Material: CD4+ T cells sorted from PBMCs, obtained 45 days after the yellow fever booster vaccination. The receptors here all came from a man under 40 who received the YFV17D yellow fever vaccine.

The rearrangement links TRBV29-1 to TRBJ2-3, with a possible D match to TRBD1 (5 bases). Trimming took off 5 bases at V and 5 bases at J, with 8 bases between the two ends. CDR3 length: 11 residues. Germline CDR1 is SQVTM and CDR2 is ANQGSEA. The CDR3 region has the DNA TGCAGCGTTACAGGCAAAGATACGCAGTATTTT. Translating gives CSVTGKDTQYF.

V gene TRBV29-1 combines with J gene TRBJ2-1, with 9 bases identical to TRBD1. The CDR3 contains 15 residues. Per germline, CDR1 SQVTM and CDR2 ANQGSEA. V dropped 1 base and J dropped 8; count of bases not matched to a gene: 9. The DNA of the CDR3 is TGCAGCGTTGAAGGTGGTGGGACAGGGTTCGATGAGCAGTTCTTC. Its protein product is CSVEGGGTGFDEQFF.

This clonotype was counted between two and nine times. The V gene is TRBV20-1, the J gene TRBJ2-3, with a tentative D call TRBD2 (5 bases). V was shortened by 5 bases and J by 1 base, with 13 bases between the two germline ends. Germline loops: CDR1 DFQATT, CDR2 SNEGSKA (reference sequence). The CDR3 sequence is 14 residues long. CDR3 loop: CSAGPGLGTDTQYF. CDR3 DNA sequence: TGCAGTGCTGGACCCGGACTCGGCACAGATACGCAGTATTTT.

This sequence joins TRBV5-1 and TRBJ2-5, with TRBD1 matching 10 bases. Trimming at V came to 3 bases and at J to 3 bases, leaving 2 bases not matched to a gene. The CDR3 contains 14 residues. Germline CDR1 is SGHRS and CDR2 is YFSETQ. For the CDR3, the DNA is TGCGCCAGCAGCTACGGGACAGGGGAAGAGACCCAGTACTTC. Amino acid sequence: CASSYGTGEETQYF.

In this sample, this clonotype turned up a few times. The chain combines TRBV6-5 with TRBJ2-5; 9 bases are shared with TRBD1. V shed 6 bases, J shed 10 bases, and the junction held 6 bases outside the gene matches. There are 12 residues in the CDR3. Per the germline V gene, CDR1 is MNHEY and CDR2 is SVGAGI. This chain's CDR3 is CASRTGQGIQYF. CDR3 DNA sequence: TGTGCCAGCAGGACGGGACAGGGAATCCAGTACTTC.

This clonotype showed up just a few times. This rearrangement joins TRBV29-1 to TRBJ2-7; 9 positions agree with TRBD1. Germline V gene lookup returns CDR1 SQVTM and CDR2 ANQGSEA. The CDR3 has 14 amino acids. The ends lost 5 bases at V and 3 bases at J; junction bases unmatched: 8. The CDR3 DNA sequence: TGCAGCGTTCGGACAGGGGCCGGAGGCTACGAGCAGTACTTC. Encoded protein: CSVRTGAGGYEQYF.

The genes are TRBV5-1 and TRBJ2-1; no clear D. The CDR3 has 12 amino acids. Germline assignment: CDR1 SGHRS and CDR2 YFSETQ. V was shortened by 1 base and J by 4 bases, with 3 bases between the two germline ends. CDR3 loop: CASSLIYNEQFF. The CDR3 DNA sequence: TGCGCCAGCAGCTTGATTTACAATGAGCAGTTCTTC.

This clonotype turned up a few times. J is TRBJ2-7 and V is TRBV7-9; D is perhaps TRBD2 (6 bases). Trimming removed 4 bases from V and 1 base from J, with 11 bases in between. Per germline, CDR1 SEHNR and CDR2 FQNEAQ (reference sequence). The CDR3 totals 14 residues. CDR3 region: CASSYPGGSYEQYF. The CDR3 nucleotides are TGTGCCAGCAGCTACCCCGGGGGATCCTACGAGCAGTACTTC.

V and J are TRBV20-1 and TRBJ2-3, with TRBD2 matching 10 bases. The CDR3 runs to 17 residues. V lost 5 bases and J lost 2; bases outside the gene matches: 13. Germline V CDR1 and CDR2: DFQATT, SNEGSKA (reference sequence). CDR3 DNA sequence: TGCAGTGCTGTGGGTACCTCCGGGACTAGCGACACAGATACGCAGTATTTT. This gives the protein CSAVGTSGTSDTDTQYF.

A few counts support this clonotype. V and J are TRBV3-1 and TRBJ1-2; TRBD1 aligns across 8 bases. The length of the CDR3 is 14 residues. CDR1 LGHDT and CDR2 YNNKEL come from the germline V gene (reference sequence). The V and J ends lost 5 bases and 3 bases, in that order; junction bases with no gene match: 5. The CDR3 nucleotides are TGTGCCAGCAGCAATTCAGGGGGCGACTATGGCTACACCTTC. Protein: CASSNSGGDYGYTF.

In the case of this clonotype: With a much larger clone just one base away, this may be a read error. CDR3 residues: CSVESDREKLFF. In DNA, the CDR3 is TGCAGCGTTGAATCGGACAGGGAAAAACTGTTTTTT. The V gene is TRBV29-1, the J gene TRBJ1-4, with 7 bases lining up with TRBD1. This CDR3 is 12 amino acids long. The V and J ends lost 2 bases and 8 bases, in that order; junction bases with no gene match: 2. Germline assignment: CDR1 SQVTM and CDR2 ANQGSEA.

This clonotype was seen many times. This chain uses TRBV10-3 with TRBJ2-5, with TRBD1 matching over 8 bases. V dropped 5 bases and J dropped 5; count of bases not matched to a gene: 4. The germline CDR1 and CDR2 sequences are ENHRY and SYGVKD. There are 13 residues in the CDR3. CDR3 sequence: CAISPNRGETQYF. Here the CDR3 DNA reads TGTGCCATCAGTCCGAACAGGGGGGAGACCCAGTACTTC.

This rearrangement joins TRBV14 to TRBJ2-7; 12 nucleotides match TRBD2. This CDR3 region has 19 residues. Germline loops: CDR1 SGHDN, CDR2 FVKESK. The J segment lost 4 bases and the V segment lost 4 bases, leaving 17 bases of the junction unmatched. This chain's CDR3 is CASSRTKGLAGLSYYEQYF. CDR3 sequence (DNA): TGTGCCAGCAGCCGGACAAAGGGACTAGCGGGCTTAAGTTATTACGAGCAGTACTTC.

This clonotype was detected only a few times. The CDR3 DNA is TGCAGTGCTAGAGTTCCCCACCATGCTTCTAGCACAGATACGCAGTATTTT. Residues: CSARVPHHASSTDTQYF. The genes are TRBV20-1 and TRBJ2-3; D not certain. CDR1 and CDR2 from the germline V gene are DFQATT and SNEGSKA (reference sequence). The V gene lost 1 base and the J gene lost 0 bases, with 17 bases spanning the gap. The length of the CDR3 is 17 residues.

CDR3 residues: CASSSIRTGRGGELFF. The CDR3, as DNA: TGTGCCAGCAGTTCCATAAGGACAGGGCGGGGCGGGGAGCTGTTTTTT. V is TRBV6-5 and J is TRBJ2-2, with 8 bases matching TRBD1. The CDR3 totals 16 residues. The J segment lost 7 bases and the V segment lost 4 bases, leaving 11 bases of the junction unmatched. The V gene's germline CDR1 is MNHEY and CDR2 SVGAGI.

The chain recombines TRBV20-1 with TRBJ1-1; TRBD1 might be the D (6 bases). The germline CDR1 and CDR2 sequences are DFQATT and SNEGSKA (reference sequence). Trimming pared 6 bases from V and 1 base from J, leaving 15 bases between. The CDR3 contains 14 residues. CDR3 sequence: CSALNRVGNTEAFF. CDR3 coding DNA: TGCAGTGCCCTAAACAGGGTGGGGAACACTGAAGCTTTCTTT.